This T cell receptor beta chain was retrieved from a study of cytomegalovirus exposure and HLA in healthy donors. This clone turned up a few times. Its antigen is undetermined. The CDR3 is 17 amino acids. The germline gives CDR1 SGHRS, CDR2 YFSETQ. V shed 0 bases and J 10 bases; nucleotides not matched to a gene: 12. Primers included in the PCR were 60 Vbeta and 13 Jbeta primers. Profiled with immunoSEQ multiplex PCR; TCRdb holds only in-frame clones, not every one. The sample consists of 180,000 or so clones, roughly 77% of them appearing once. Points from the study as a whole: A later analysis linked a missense variant in DCLRE1C to the trimming of TCR beta V and J genes. For most TCR sequences rarity was the rule, although some public TCRs occurred in many donors. The authors later found HLA-associated TCR beta chains more clonally expanded than equally common others.

This TCR derives from a woman in her 40s in good health and CMV-seropositive. The J gene is TRBJ2-1, the V gene TRBV5-1; 11 nucleotides agree with TRBD2. The sequenced sample consisted of PBMCs. CDR3 bases: TGCGCCAGCAGCTTGGCTACCGGGACTAGCGGTTTGGGGGAGCAGTTCTTC. It encodes CASSLATGTSGLGEQFF.